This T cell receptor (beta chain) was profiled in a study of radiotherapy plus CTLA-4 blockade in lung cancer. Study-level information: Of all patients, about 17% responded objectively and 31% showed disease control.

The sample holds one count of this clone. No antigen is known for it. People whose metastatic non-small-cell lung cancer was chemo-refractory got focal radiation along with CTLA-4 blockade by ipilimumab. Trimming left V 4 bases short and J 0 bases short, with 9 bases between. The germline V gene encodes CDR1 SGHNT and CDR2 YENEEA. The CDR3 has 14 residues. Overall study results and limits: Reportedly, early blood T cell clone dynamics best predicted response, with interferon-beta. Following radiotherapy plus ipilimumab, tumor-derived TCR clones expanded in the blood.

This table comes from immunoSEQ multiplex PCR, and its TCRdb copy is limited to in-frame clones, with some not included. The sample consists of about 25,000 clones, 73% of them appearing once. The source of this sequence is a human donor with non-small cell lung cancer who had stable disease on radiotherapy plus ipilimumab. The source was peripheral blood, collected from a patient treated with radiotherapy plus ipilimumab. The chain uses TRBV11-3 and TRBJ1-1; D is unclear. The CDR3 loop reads CASSSRGMNTEAFF. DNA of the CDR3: TGTGCCAGCAGCTCTAGAGGGATGAACACTGAAGCTTTCTTT.